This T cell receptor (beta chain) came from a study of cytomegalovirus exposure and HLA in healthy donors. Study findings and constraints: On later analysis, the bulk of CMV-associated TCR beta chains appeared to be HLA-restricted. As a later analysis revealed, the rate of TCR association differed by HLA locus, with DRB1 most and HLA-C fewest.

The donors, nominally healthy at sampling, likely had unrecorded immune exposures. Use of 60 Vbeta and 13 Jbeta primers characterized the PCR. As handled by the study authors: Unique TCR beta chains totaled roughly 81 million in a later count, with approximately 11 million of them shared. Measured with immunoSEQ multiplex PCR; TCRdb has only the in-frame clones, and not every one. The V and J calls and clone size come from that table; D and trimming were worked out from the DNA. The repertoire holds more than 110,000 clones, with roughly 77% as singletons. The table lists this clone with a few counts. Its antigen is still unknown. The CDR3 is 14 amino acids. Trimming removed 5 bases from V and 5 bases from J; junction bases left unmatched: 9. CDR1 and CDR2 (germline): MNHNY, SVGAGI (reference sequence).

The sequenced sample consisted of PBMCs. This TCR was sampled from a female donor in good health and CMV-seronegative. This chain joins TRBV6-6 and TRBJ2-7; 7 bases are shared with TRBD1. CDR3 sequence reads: CASSQTGSWNEQYF. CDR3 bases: TGTGCCAGCAGTCAGACAGGGTCTTGGAACGAGCAGTACTTC.